The rows below give T cell receptor beta chains drawn from one sample of a study of neurological immune-mediated disorders. TCRdb recomputed calls from the 5' RACE reads with MiXCR, one row per CDR3 protein. The repertoire holds 40,000 or so distinct CDR3 sequences, with nearly 7.5% as singletons. The sample consisted of PBMCs. The receptors derive from a woman aged 40-49 years in good health. The CDR3 runs from the conserved cysteine through the conserved F or W. D genes are given only for firm matches. Clone sizes are shown as once, few, many or a size class.

J gene	clone size	V gene	D gene	CDR3 protein	CDR3 DNA
TRBJ2-7	many	TRBV12-3/TRBV12-4	NA	CASSTGYEQYF	TGTGCCAGCAGTACAGGCTACGAGCAGTACTTC
TRBJ1-1	many	TRBV20-1	NA	CSARRRELNTEAFF	TGCAGTGCTAGACGGCGGGAATTGAACACTGAAGCTTTCTTT
TRBJ2-5	many	TRBV6-1	NA	CASSVGDTWTRETQYF	TGTGCCAGCAGTGTCGGGGACACGTGGACCCGAGAGACCCAGTACTTC
TRBJ2-1	many	TRBV9	NA	CASSPPWQGFSNEQFF	TGTGCCAGCAGCCCCCCTTGGCAGGGTTTTAGCAATGAGCAGTTCTTC
TRBJ2-1	many	TRBV7-3	NA	CASSADPTDPSSYNEQFF	TGTGCCAGCAGCGCAGACCCGACTGACCCGAGCTCCTACAATGAGCAGTTCTTC
TRBJ2-7	many	TRBV7-9	NA	CASSLPPGTSYEQYF	TGTGCCAGCAGCTTACCCCCGGGAACCTCCTACGAGCAGTACTTC
TRBJ2-7	many	TRBV28	NA	CASSSRGPTYEQYF	TGTGCCAGCAGTTCCAGAGGGCCTACATACGAGCAGTACTTC
TRBJ2-1	many	TRBV24-1	TRBD1	CATSDSDRAYNEQFF	TGTGCCACCAGTGATTCGGACAGGGCGTACAATGAGCAGTTCTTC
TRBJ2-5	many	TRBV7-2	TRBD1	CASSTSGTGDETQYF	TGTGCCAGCAGCACCTCCGGGACAGGGGATGAGACCCAGTACTTC
TRBJ2-3	many	TRBV5-1	TRBD2	CASTPGGSEDTQYF	TGCGCCAGTACCCCGGGGGGGAGCGAAGATACGCAGTATTTT
TRBJ1-1	many	TRBV5-6	NA	CASSFGPGDTEAFF	NA